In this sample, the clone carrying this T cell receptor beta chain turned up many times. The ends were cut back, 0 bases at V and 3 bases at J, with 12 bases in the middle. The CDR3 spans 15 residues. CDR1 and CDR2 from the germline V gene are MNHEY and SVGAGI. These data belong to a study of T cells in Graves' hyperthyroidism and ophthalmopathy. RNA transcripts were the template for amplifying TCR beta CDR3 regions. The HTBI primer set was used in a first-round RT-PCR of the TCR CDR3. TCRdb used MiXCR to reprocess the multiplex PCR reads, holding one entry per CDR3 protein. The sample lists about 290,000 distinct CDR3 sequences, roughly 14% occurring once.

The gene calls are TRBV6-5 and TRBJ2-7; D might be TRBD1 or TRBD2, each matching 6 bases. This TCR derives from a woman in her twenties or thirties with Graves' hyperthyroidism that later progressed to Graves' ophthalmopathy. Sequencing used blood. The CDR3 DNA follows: TGTGCCAGCAGTTACTCAGGGGGGACACTCTACGAGCAGTACTTC. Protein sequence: CASSYSGGTLYEQYF.